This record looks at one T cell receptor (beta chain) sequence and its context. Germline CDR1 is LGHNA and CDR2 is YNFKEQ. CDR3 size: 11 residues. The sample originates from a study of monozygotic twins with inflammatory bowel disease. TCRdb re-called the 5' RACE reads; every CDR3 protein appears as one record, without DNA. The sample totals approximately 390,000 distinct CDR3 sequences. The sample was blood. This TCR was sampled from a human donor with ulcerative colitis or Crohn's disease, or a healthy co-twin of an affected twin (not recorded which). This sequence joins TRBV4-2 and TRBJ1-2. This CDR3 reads CASSQSRGYTF.